The text below deals with one T cell receptor beta chain. Its antigen remains unknown. Autoimmunity was present in every CD3G-deficient patient, worse in two. Sorting split CD4+ cells into CD25-high CD127-low Tregs and CD25-low CD127-high conventional T cells. Germline V CDR1 and CDR2: SGHTA, FQGNSA. V lost 0 bases, J lost 0 bases, and 21 bases lay in between. This CDR3 has 21 amino acids. Amplification used 52 TRBV primers and 13 TRBJ primers. Here immunoSEQ multiplex PCR was the method, and the copy in TCRdb shows in-frame clones only, minus some. In the table there are around 29,000 clones, under 95% of which are singletons. The sample is drawn from a study of regulatory T cells. The study, taken as a whole, reports: In patients, unique TRB V-J pairs were restricted and V/J usage skewed, especially in Tregs. In CD3G-deficient patients, conventional CD4+ T cells were enriched for hydrophobic CDR3 residues at positions 6 and 7.

This TCR derives from a young adult with CD3G deficiency. J is TRBJ2-6 and V is TRBV7-2, with D possibly being TRBD1 (6 bases). The sequencing sample was made of conventional CD4+ T cells sorted from blood. CDR3 nucleotides: TGTGCCAGCAGCTTAGCCTTAAGAGGCAGGGGAATATTCTCTGGGGCCAACGTCCTGACTTTC. Translating it yields CASSLALRGRGIFSGANVLTF.